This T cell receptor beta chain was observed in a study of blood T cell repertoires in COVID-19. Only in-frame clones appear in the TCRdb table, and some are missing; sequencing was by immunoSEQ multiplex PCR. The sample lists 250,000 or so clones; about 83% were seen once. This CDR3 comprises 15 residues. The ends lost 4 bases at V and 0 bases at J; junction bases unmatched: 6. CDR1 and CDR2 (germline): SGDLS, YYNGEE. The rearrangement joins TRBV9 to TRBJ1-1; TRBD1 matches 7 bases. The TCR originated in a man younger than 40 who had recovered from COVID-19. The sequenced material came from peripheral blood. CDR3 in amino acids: CASSTTGAVNTEAFF. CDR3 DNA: TGTGCCAGCAGCACAACAGGGGCCGTGAACACTGAAGCTTTCTTT.